The rows below give T cell receptor beta chains drawn from one sample of a study of identifying expanded T cells in peripheral blood. TCRdb's copy holds only in-frame clones and misses some; the assay was immunoSEQ multiplex PCR. The sample carries some 130,000 clones, 86% recorded once. Sequencing input: blood. The source of these receptors is a person aged 18-70 years in good health. Each CDR3 is given with its conserved first and last residue. A D gene is named only where the DNA matches it firmly. Rows give clone size only sometimes, using once, few, many, or a class for an expanded clone.

D	V	size	J	CDR3	DNA
NA	TRBV18	NA	TRBJ2-1	CASSQQGGVRSYNEQFF	TGTGCCAGCTCCCAACAGGGAGGCGTCCGCTCCTACAATGAGCAGTTCTTC
NA	TRBV6-5	NA	TRBJ2-1	CASSYSNGEQFF	TGTGCCAGCAGTTACTCGAACGGGGAGCAGTTCTTC
NA	TRBV19	NA	TRBJ2-1	CASSITQARTYNEQFF	TGTGCCAGTAGTATTACGCAGGCGAGAACCTACAATGAGCAGTTCTTC
TRBD2	TRBV11-2	NA	TRBJ2-1	CASSQRLADNEQFF	TGTGCCAGCAGTCAAAGACTAGCGGACAATGAGCAGTTCTTC
TRBD2	TRBV7-7	NA	TRBJ2-1	CASSFNRTSGSRSEQFF	TGTGCCAGCAGCTTCAACAGGACTAGCGGGAGTCGTAGTGAGCAGTTCTTC
NA	TRBV10-3	NA	TRBJ2-2	CASSRQVGGELFF	TGTGCCAGCAGCCGACAGGTTGGCGGGGAGCTGTTTTTT
NA	TRBV5-4	once	TRBJ2-7	CASSLVGAGEQYF	TGTGCCAGCAGCTTGGTTGGGGCTGGGGAGCAGTACTTC
NA	TRBV5-6	NA	TRBJ2-5	CASSLVGSHREDQYF	TGTGCCAGCAGCTTGGTGGGGTCCCACCGTGAAGACCAGTACTTC
NA	TRBV6-5	NA	TRBJ2-7	CASSYSGGQYF	TGTGCCAGCAGTTACTCTGGGGGGCAGTACTTC
TRBD1	TRBV29-1	NA	TRBJ2-1	CSVEEYRTGFDEQFF	TGCAGCGTTGAGGAGTATAGGACAGGGTTCGATGAGCAGTTCTTC
NA	TRBV5-1	NA	TRBJ2-3	CASSLERGGTDTQYF	TGCGCCAGCAGCTTGGAGAGGGGCGGCACAGATACGCAGTATTTT
NA	TRBV5-6	NA	TRBJ2-7	CASSLMGDTYEQYF	TGTGCCAGCAGCTTGATGGGAGATACCTACGAGCAGTACTTC
NA	TRBV9	NA	TRBJ1-5	CASSVVQGSYSNQPQHF	TGTGCCAGCAGCGTAGTGCAGGGTAGCTATAGCAATCAGCCCCAGCATTTT
NA	TRBV7-9	NA	TRBJ1-2	CASSFGQGAYGYTF	TGTGCCAGCAGCTTTGGTCAGGGAGCCTATGGCTACACCTTC
TRBD1	TRBV10-3	NA	TRBJ1-1	CAMQRDRNTEAFF	TGTGCCATGCAGAGGGACAGGAACACTGAAGCTTTCTTT
TRBD1	TRBV11-2	NA	TRBJ2-7	CASSPDRFYEQYF	TGTGCCAGCAGCCCGGACAGGTTCTACGAGCAGTACTTC
NA	TRBV7-3	once	TRBJ2-4	CASSLNHGDDIQYF	TGTGCCAGCAGCTTAAATCACGGAGACGACATTCAGTACTTC
NA	TRBV5-1	NA	TRBJ1-2	CASSTGGAEGYTF	TGCGCCAGCTCTACTGGGGGGGCGGAGGGCTACACCTTC
NA	TRBV6-1	NA	TRBJ1-5	CASRIQGMGNQPQHF	TGTGCCAGCAGAATCCAGGGGATGGGCAATCAGCCCCAGCATTTT
NA	TRBV2	NA	TRBJ1-1	CASSERGATEAFF	TGTGCCAGCAGTGAGAGGGGGGCCACTGAAGCTTTCTTT
NA	TRBV19	NA	TRBJ2-7	CASSIPGQPYEQYF	TGTGCCAGTAGTATCCCGGGCCAGCCCTACGAGCAGTACTTC
NA	TRBV11-1	NA	TRBJ2-3	CASSPRWTDTQYF	TGTGCCAGCAGCCCCAGGTGGACAGATACGCAGTATTTT
NA	TRBV18	NA	TRBJ1-3	CASSPGGSGNTIYF	TGTGCCAGCTCACCAGGGGGATCTGGAAACACCATATATTTT
NA	TRBV19	NA	TRBJ1-2	CASSIVRARSSRYTF	TGTGCCAGTAGTATCGTCCGGGCCCGAAGCTCTCGCTACACCTTC
TRBD1	TRBV11-1	NA	TRBJ2-7	CASSSQGQGIPEQYF	TGTGCCAGCAGCTCCCAGGGACAGGGAATTCCCGAGCAGTACTTC
NA	TRBV5-1	NA	TRBJ2-5	CASSLGLVKETQYF	TGCGCCAGCAGCTTGGGACTAGTAAAAGAGACCCAGTACTTC
NA	TRBV5-1	once	TRBJ2-1	CASSLGRNEQFF	TGCGCCAGCAGCTTGGGGAGGAATGAGCAGTTCTTC
TRBD2	TRBV4-1	NA	TRBJ2-3	CASSQELLAGGPDTQYF	TGCGCCAGCAGCCAAGAGCTGCTAGCGGGGGGGCCCGATACGCAGTATTTT
NA	TRBV4-1	NA	TRBJ2-7	CASSQGENYEQYF	TGCGCCAGCAGCCAGGGGGAAAACTACGAGCAGTACTTC
TRBD2	TRBV27	NA	TRBJ2-7	CASSFSLAGGTYEQYF	TGTGCCAGCAGTTTTTCACTAGCGGGAGGCACCTACGAGCAGTACTTC
NA	TRBV19	NA	TRBJ1-2	CASAEGTSIGYTF	TGTGCCAGTGCGGAGGGGACCTCTATTGGCTACACCTTC
NA	TRBV10-3	NA	TRBJ2-6	CAISEGGSSGANVLTF	TGTGCCATCAGTGAGGGGGGGTCCTCTGGGGCCAACGTCCTGACTTTC
TRBD1	TRBV18	few	TRBJ1-2	CASSRQGAEGYTF	TGTGCCAGCTCAAGGCAGGGGGCGGAGGGCTACACCTTC
NA	TRBV7-9	NA	TRBJ2-7	CASSLLRLPASEQYF	TGTGCCAGCAGCTTACTGCGACTACCCGCTTCCGAGCAGTACTTC
NA	TRBV7-2	NA	TRBJ1-4	CASSPRGDEKLFF	TGTGCCAGCAGCCCAAGGGGGGACGAAAAACTGTTTTTT
NA	TRBV5-1	once	TRBJ1-1	CASSLGGGIAAEAFF	TGCGCCAGCAGCTTGGGTGGGGGGATCGCAGCAGAAGCTTTCTTT
TRBD1	TRBV6-5	NA	TRBJ1-2	CASSYVRTGGGYGYTF	TGTGCCAGCAGTTACGTGAGGACAGGGGGCGGGTATGGCTACACCTTC
NA	TRBV5-1	NA	TRBJ1-5	CASSSVGGNQPQHF	TGCGCCAGCAGCTCCGTAGGAGGGAATCAGCCCCAGCATTTT
NA	TRBV18	NA	TRBJ1-3	CASSPSASLSGNTIYF	TGTGCCAGCTCACCTTCCGCGAGCCTCTCTGGAAACACCATATATTTT
TRBD1	TRBV27	NA	TRBJ1-5	CASSNRGHNQPQHF	TGTGCCAGCAGTAACAGGGGCCATAATCAGCCCCAGCATTTT
TRBD1	TRBV7-9	once	TRBJ1-4	CASSRQGTVFNEKLFF	TGTGCCAGCAGCAGACAAGGGACAGTTTTTAATGAAAAACTGTTTTTT
NA	TRBV7-8	NA	TRBJ1-5	CASSMGHLAGQPQHF	TGTGCCAGCAGCATGGGACACCTGGCGGGCCAGCCCCAGCATTTT
TRBD2	TRBV7-2	NA	TRBJ2-3	CASSLVGGAGVSTDTQYF	TGTGCCAGCAGCTTAGTAGGGGGAGCGGGAGTAAGCACAGATACGCAGTATTTT
NA	TRBV4-3	once	TRBJ2-2	CASSQPPEGATGELFF	TGCGCCAGCAGCCAACCCCCTGAAGGAGCCACCGGGGAGCTGTTTTTT
NA	TRBV29-1	NA	TRBJ1-1	CSVEGTSGTEAFF	TGCAGCGTTGAAGGCACGTCGGGGACTGAAGCTTTCTTT
NA	TRBV6-6	NA	TRBJ2-7	CASSPKGLGGGNEQYF	TGTGCCAGCAGTCCCAAGGGTTTAGGGGGCGGGAACGAGCAGTACTTC
TRBD2	TRBV5-1	NA	TRBJ2-5	CASSRGTSGSQETQYF	TGCGCCAGCAGCCGAGGGACTAGCGGGTCCCAAGAGACCCAGTACTTC
NA	TRBV11-2	NA	TRBJ2-5	CASSPAFGETQYF	TGTGCCAGCAGCCCAGCGTTTGGAGAGACCCAGTACTTC
NA	TRBV2	NA	TRBJ1-2	CASSKPPGRLNYGYTF	TGTGCCAGCAGTAAACCACCGGGGCGGCTTAACTATGGCTACACCTTC
NA	TRBV5-1	NA	TRBJ1-1	CASSPEGGDTEAFF	TGCGCCAGCAGCCCCGAGGGTGGGGACACTGAAGCTTTCTTT
NA	TRBV4-1	many	TRBJ2-7	CASSQVIGRGYEQYF	TGCGCCAGCAGCCAAGTCATCGGGAGAGGGTACGAGCAGTACTTC
TRBD2	TRBV7-3	NA	TRBJ2-2	CASSLTSGRAGGELFF	TGTGCCAGCAGCCTCACTAGCGGGAGGGCCGGCGGGGAGCTGTTTTTT
NA	TRBV10-3	NA	TRBJ2-2	CAIGGGTGELFF	TGTGCCATAGGAGGGGGCACCGGGGAGCTGTTTTTT